The next 8 T cell receptor beta chains were all read from a single sample in a study of T cells in Graves' hyperthyroidism and ophthalmopathy. Amplified TCR beta CDR3 regions derived from RNA transcripts. The TCR CDR3 first-round RT-PCR relied on the HTBI primer set. TCRdb fed the multiplex PCR reads into MiXCR, producing one record per CDR3 protein. This table holds approximately 690,000 distinct CDR3 sequences, 20% to 25% found once. Sequenced input: blood. These receptors were collected from a man aged 25-45 years with Graves' ophthalmopathy.

This clonotype was detected many times. J is TRBJ2-7 and V is TRBV28; D might be TRBD1 (7 bases). Germline loops: CDR1 MDHEN, CDR2 SYDVKM. Trimming left V 6 bases short and J 4 bases short, with 19 bases between. CDR3 size: 15 residues. CDR3 in DNA: TGTGCCAGCAGCCGCCCGGGAGTGGGACAGTACGAGCAGTACTTC. Its translation: CASSRPGVGQYEQYF. Full variable domain (missing parts from reference TRBV28 and TRBJ2-7): DVKVTQSSRYLVKRTGEKVFLECVQDMDHENMFWYRQDPGLGLRLIYFSYDVKMKEKGDIPEGYSVSREKKERFSLILESASTNQTSMYLCASSRPGVGQYEQYFGPGTRLTVT.

Only a few counts were recorded for this clonotype. V usage is TRBV10-1 and J usage is TRBJ1-1, with TRBD1 as a possible D gene (6 bases). Deletions cut 0 bases from V and 4 bases from J, with 12 bases between. CDR3 length equals 15 residues. The germline V gene encodes CDR1 WNHNN and CDR2 SYGVQD (reference sequence). CDR3 amino acids: CASSESGRGGTEAFF. Here the CDR3 DNA reads TGCGCCAGCAGTGAGTCCGGCAGGGGAGGCACTGAAGCTTTCTTT.

This clonotype was picked up many times. The chain joins TRBV18 to TRBJ1-2, with D maybe TRBD1 (5 bases). Trimming took 3 bases from V and 3 from J, leaving 8 bases between them. Germline V gene sequence: CDR1 KGHSH, CDR2 LQKENI. The CDR3 contains 13 residues. This chain's CDR3 is CASSPKTDYGYTF. Here the CDR3 DNA reads TGTGCCAGCTCACCGAAGACAGACTATGGCTACACCTTC.

With regard to this clonotype: This sequence may be a read error, since a much larger clone differs from it by one base. The rearrangement uses TRBV7-2 and TRBJ2-7; perhaps TRBD2 as D (6 bases). The J call may not be correct, given that the DNA end is closer to TRBJ2-1. The germline gives CDR1 SGHTA, CDR2 FQGNSA. The CDR3 runs to 15 residues. CDR3 in DNA: TGTGCCAGGTACGGCGGGGAGTCAGGATCCTACGAGCAGTTCTTC. As protein: CARYGGESGSYEQFF.

This clonotype was seen repeatedly, ten times or more. One end of the junction fails to match germline, which may point to a read error. The genes are TRBV7-7 and TRBJ2-3; 8 bases match TRBD1. The CDR3 covers 15 residues. Per the germline V gene, CDR1 is SSHAT and CDR2 is FNYEAQ (reference sequence). CDR3 in amino acids: CASSAGTGKSDTQYF. CDR3 DNA: TGTGCTAGCAGCGCAGGGACAGGAAAGTCAGATACGCAGTATTTT.

The V and J genes are TRBV5-6 and TRBJ1-5; TRBD1 might be the D (6 bases). Trimming removed 2 bases at V and 2 bases at J, with 14 bases between. CDR3 length: 16 amino acids. In germline, CDR1 is SGHDT, CDR2 YYEEEE. CDR3 sequence reads: CASSFSGRGGNQPQHF. CDR3 DNA sequence: TGTGCCAGCAGCTTTTCGGGCAGGGGTGGCAATCAGCCCCAGCATTTT.

This clonotype was recorded a few times. This rearrangement joins TRBV29-1 to TRBJ2-7; D not resolved. The CDR3 length is 13 residues. Germline CDR1 and CDR2: SQVTM and ANQGSEA. The V end was cut by 5 bases, the J end by 1 base, with 12 bases between. Here the CDR3 reads CSVRDARSYEQYF. Written as DNA, the CDR3 is TGCAGCGTTCGAGACGCCCGGTCCTACGAGCAGTACTTC.

In its sample, this clonotype was seen many times. One end of the junction is discordant with germline, which a read error may explain. The chain combines TRBV10-2 with TRBJ2-3; the D gene is possibly TRBD1 (5 bases). Germline V gives CDR1 WSHSY, CDR2 SAAADI. This CDR3 has 14 residues. The CDR3 DNA is TGCGCCAGAAGTGATGGGGCTCGCACAGATACGCAGTATTTT. This sequence encodes CARSDGARTDTQYF.